These 6 T cell receptor beta chains were sequenced from one sample in a study of cytomegalovirus exposure and HLA in healthy donors. The PCR employed 60 Vbeta primers together with 13 Jbeta primers. The repertoire was sequenced with immunoSEQ multiplex PCR; TCRdb's copy has only in-frame clones and lacks some. The sample carries about 160,000 clones, 70% to 80% recorded once. Material: PBMCs. These receptors were taken from a woman in her forties or fifties in good health and CMV-seronegative.

With respect to this clone: The sample has other DNA sequences that encode this CDR3 too. The chain joins TRBV28 to TRBJ1-2, with 8 bases that match TRBD1. V lost 3 bases and J lost 7; bases outside the gene matches: 4. The CDR3 covers 13 residues. CDR1 and CDR2 from the germline V gene are MDHEN and SYDVKM. CDR3 amino acids: CASSLFRGLGYTF. In nucleotides, the CDR3 is TGTGCCAGCAGTTTGTTCAGGGGGCTTGGCTACACCTTC.

The chain couples TRBV9 to TRBJ2-7; D uncertain. Germline CDR1 SGDLS, CDR2 YYNGEE. The CDR3 runs to 14 residues. The ends were cut back, 4 bases at V and 2 bases at J, with 13 bases in the middle. This CDR3 is CASSPRGQTYEQYF. The CDR3 bases are TGTGCCAGCAGCCCACGAGGTCAAACCTACGAGCAGTACTTC. The full variable domain, completed using reference TRBV9 and TRBJ2-7, is DSGVTQTPKHLITATGQRVTLRCSPRSGDLSVYWYQQSLDQGLQFLIQYYNGEERAKGNILERFSAQQFPDLHSELNLSSLELGDSALYFCASSPRGQTYEQYFGPGTRLTVT.

J is TRBJ1-4 and V is TRBV18, with D perhaps TRBD1 (5 bases). Germline CDR1 is KGHSH and CDR2 is LQKENI. Deletions cut 2 bases from V and 7 bases from J, with 11 bases between. The CDR3 is made up of 14 amino acids. The CDR3 DNA reads as TGTGCCAGCTCACCATCGGGGGGTGGTGAAAAACTGTTTTTT. Translating gives CASSPSGGGEKLFF.

The J gene is TRBJ2-5, the V gene TRBV2, with unresolved D. Looked up from germline, CDR1 is SNHLY and CDR2 is FYNNEI. V was clipped by 3 bases and J by 6 bases, with 5 bases between them. CDR3 length: 11 amino acids. The chain's CDR3 is CASSDYKTQYF. The CDR3 DNA sequence: TGTGCCAGCAGTGATTACAAGACCCAGTACTTC.

The chain recombines TRBV28 with TRBJ1-5, with TRBD1 matching over 11 bases. Per the germline V gene, CDR1 is MDHEN and CDR2 is SYDVKM. V lost 3 bases, J lost 7 bases, and 8 bases stayed unmatched. The CDR3 is 16 residues long. The CDR3 nucleotides read TGTGCCAGCAGTTTCGGACAGGGGGCTTTAAGACAGCCCCAGCATTTT. This encodes CASSFGQGALRQPQHF.

The chain has TRBV9 and TRBJ2-5; TRBD1 agrees at 11 bases. The V and J ends lost 3 bases and 5 bases, in that order; junction bases with no gene match: 3. The germline CDR1 and CDR2 sequences are SGDLS and YYNGEE. There are 14 residues in the CDR3. The DNA of the CDR3 is TGTGCCAGCAGCGAGGGACAGGGGGTCGAGACCCAGTACTTC. This sequence encodes CASSEGQGVETQYF.